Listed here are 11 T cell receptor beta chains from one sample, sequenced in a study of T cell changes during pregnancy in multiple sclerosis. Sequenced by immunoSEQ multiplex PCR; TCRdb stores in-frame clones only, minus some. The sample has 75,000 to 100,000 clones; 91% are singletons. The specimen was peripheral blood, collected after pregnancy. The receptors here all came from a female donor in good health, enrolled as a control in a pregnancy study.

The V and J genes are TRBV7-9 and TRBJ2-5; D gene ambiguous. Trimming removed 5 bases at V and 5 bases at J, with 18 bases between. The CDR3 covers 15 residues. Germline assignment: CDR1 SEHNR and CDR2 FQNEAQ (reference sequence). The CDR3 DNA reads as TGTGCCAGCAGCCCCGGTCTTACTATTGGGGAGACCCAGTACTTC. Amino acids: CASSPGLTIGETQYF.

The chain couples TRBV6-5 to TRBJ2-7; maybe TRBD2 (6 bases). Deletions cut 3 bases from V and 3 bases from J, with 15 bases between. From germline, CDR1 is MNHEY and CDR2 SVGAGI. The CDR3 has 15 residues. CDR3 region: CASSYWDSQGYEQYF. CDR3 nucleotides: TGTGCCAGCAGTTATTGGGACTCCCAGGGCTACGAGCAGTACTTC.

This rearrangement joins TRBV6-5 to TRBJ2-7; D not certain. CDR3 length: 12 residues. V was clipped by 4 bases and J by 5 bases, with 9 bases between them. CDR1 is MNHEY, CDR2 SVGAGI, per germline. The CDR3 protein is CASSSAGHEQYF. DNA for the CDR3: TGTGCCAGCAGTTCCGCTGGGCACGAGCAGTACTTC.

The CDR3 bases are TGTGCCAGCAGCCAAGATTTGGGGCAGCTTTACACCGGGGAGCTGTTTTTT. It is translated as CASSQDLGQLYTGELFF. The J gene is TRBJ2-2, the V gene TRBV14; the D gene is possibly TRBD1 (5 bases). The CDR3 length is 17 residues. The germline CDR1 and CDR2 sequences are SGHDN and FVKESK. Between the trimmed V and J ends, which lost 0 bases and 3 bases, there was a span of 14 bases. Full variable domain (outside the CDR3, taken from reference TRBV14 and TRBJ2-2): EAGVTQFPSHSVIEKGQTVTLRCDPISGHDNLYWYRRVMGKEIKFLLHFVKESKQDESGMPNNRFLAERTGGTYSTLKVQPAELEDSGVYFCASSQDLGQLYTGELFFGEGSRLTVL.

The CDR3 region has the DNA TGCGCCAGCAGCCCGTCGACAGGGACCCGCGAGCAGTACTTC. Amino acid sequence: CASSPSTGTREQYF. V and J are TRBV4-3 and TRBJ2-7; TRBD1 aligns across 7 bases. V was pared by 4 bases and J by 6 bases, with 9 bases of the junction left unmatched. CDR3 size: 14 residues. The germline CDR1 and CDR2 sequences are LGHNA and YSLEER.

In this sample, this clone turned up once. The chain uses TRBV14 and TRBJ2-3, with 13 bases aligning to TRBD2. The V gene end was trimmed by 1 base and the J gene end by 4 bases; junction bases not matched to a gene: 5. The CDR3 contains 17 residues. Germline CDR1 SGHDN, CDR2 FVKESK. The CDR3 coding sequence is TGTGCCAGCAGCCAAGTCCGGACTAGCGGGGGTGCAGATACGCAGTATTTT. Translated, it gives CASSQVRTSGGADTQYF.

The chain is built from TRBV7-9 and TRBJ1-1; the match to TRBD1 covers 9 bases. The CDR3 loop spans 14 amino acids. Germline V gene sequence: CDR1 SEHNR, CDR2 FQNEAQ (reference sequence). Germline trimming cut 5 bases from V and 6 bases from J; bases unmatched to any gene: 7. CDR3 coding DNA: TGTGCCAGCAGCCGCAGGGACAGGGCCGCTGAAGCTTTCTTT. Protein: CASSRRDRAAEAFF.

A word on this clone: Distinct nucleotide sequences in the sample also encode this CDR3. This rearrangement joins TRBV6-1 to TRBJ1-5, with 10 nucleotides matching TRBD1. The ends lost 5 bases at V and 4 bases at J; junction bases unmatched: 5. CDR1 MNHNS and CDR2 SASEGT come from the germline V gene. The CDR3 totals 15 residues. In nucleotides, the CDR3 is TGTGCCAGCAGTTCTGACAGGGGGCCTAATCAGCCCCAGCATTTT. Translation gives CASSSDRGPNQPQHF.

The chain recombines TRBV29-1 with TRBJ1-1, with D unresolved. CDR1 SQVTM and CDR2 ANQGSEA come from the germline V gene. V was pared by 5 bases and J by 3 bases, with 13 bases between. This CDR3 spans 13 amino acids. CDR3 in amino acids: CSVQSQEYTEAFF. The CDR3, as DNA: TGCAGCGTTCAGAGCCAGGAATACACTGAAGCTTTCTTT.

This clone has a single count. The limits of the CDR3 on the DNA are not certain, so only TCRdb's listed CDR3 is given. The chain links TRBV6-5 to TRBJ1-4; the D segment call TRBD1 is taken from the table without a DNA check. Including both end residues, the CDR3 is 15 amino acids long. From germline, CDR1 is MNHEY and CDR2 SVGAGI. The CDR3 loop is CASSSSRQGNEKLFF.

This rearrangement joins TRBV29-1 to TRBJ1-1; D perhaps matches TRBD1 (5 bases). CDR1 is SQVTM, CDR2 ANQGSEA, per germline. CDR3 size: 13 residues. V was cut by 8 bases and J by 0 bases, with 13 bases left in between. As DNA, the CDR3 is TGCAGCCCACGGGGGGATATGAACACTGAAGCTTTCTTT. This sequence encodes CSPRGDMNTEAFF.